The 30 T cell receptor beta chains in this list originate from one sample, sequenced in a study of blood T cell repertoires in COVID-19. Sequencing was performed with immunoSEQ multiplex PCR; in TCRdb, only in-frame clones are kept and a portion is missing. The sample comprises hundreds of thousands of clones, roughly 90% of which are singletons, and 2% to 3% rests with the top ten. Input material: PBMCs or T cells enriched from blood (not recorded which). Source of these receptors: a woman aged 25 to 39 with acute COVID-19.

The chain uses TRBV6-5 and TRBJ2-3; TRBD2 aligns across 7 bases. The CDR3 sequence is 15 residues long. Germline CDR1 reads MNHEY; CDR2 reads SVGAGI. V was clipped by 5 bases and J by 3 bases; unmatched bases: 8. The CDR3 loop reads CASSPFTRGTDTQYF. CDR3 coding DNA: TGTGCCAGCAGTCCCTTCACGCGGGGGACAGATACGCAGTATTTT.

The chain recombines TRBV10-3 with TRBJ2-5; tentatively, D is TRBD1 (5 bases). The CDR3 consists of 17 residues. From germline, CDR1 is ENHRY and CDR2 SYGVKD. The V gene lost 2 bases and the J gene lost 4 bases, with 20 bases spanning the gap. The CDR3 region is CAISEPRVELGLETQYF. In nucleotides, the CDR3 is TGTGCCATCAGTGAGCCCCGGGTCGAGTTGGGGCTAGAGACCCAGTACTTC.

The CDR3 loop reads CSVEEAGAHPGELFF. The CDR3 coding sequence is TGCAGCGTTGAGGAAGCGGGGGCCCACCCCGGGGAGCTGTTTTTT. The rearrangement uses TRBV29-1 and TRBJ2-2, with 8 bases aligning to TRBD2. This CDR3 is built from 15 residues. CDR1 and CDR2 from the germline V gene are SQVTM and ANQGSEA. With 3 bases clipped from V and 6 bases from J, the junction kept 9 bases outside the gene matches.

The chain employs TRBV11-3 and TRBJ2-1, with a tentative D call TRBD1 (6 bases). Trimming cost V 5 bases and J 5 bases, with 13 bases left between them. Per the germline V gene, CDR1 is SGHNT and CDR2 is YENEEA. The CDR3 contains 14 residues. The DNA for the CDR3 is TGTGCCAGCAGCCCCCGTACAGGGAACAATGAGCAGTTCTTC. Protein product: CASSPRTGNNEQFF.

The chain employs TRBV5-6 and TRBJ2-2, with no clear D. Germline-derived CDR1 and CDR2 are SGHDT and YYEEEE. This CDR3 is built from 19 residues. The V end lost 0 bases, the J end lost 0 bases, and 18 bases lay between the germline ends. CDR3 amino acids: CASSLDIVSQNSNTGELFF. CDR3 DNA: TGTGCCAGCAGCTTGGATATTGTATCACAGAACTCGAACACCGGGGAGCTGTTTTTT. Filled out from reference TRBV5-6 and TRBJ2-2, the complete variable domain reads DAGVTQSPTHLIKTRGQQVTLRCSPKSGHDTVSWYQQALGQGPQFIFQYYEEEERQRGNFPDRFSGHQFPNYSSELNVNALLLGDSALYLCASSLDIVSQNSNTGELFFGEGSRLTVL.

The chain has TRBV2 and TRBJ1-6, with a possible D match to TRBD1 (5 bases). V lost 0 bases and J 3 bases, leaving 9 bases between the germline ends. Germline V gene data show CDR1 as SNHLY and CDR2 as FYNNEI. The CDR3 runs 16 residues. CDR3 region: CASSEAPTDYNSPLHF. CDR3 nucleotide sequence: TGTGCCAGCAGTGAAGCCCCGACAGACTATAATTCACCCCTCCACTTT.

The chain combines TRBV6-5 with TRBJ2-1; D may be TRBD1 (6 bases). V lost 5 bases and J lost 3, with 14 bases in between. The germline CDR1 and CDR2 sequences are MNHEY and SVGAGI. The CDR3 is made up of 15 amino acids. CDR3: CASSQTTGVYNEQFF. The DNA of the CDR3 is TGTGCCAGCAGTCAAACGACAGGTGTCTACAATGAGCAGTTCTTC.

This chain's CDR3 is CASSQVTSSEQYF. CDR3 in DNA: TGTGCCAGCAGCCAAGTTACTAGCTCCGAGCAGTACTTC. The rearrangement joins TRBV6-5 to TRBJ2-7, with D perhaps TRBD2 (6 bases). This CDR3 region has 13 residues. The germline CDR1 and CDR2 sequences are MNHEY and SVGAGI. V was clipped by 6 bases and J by 6 bases, with 15 bases between them.

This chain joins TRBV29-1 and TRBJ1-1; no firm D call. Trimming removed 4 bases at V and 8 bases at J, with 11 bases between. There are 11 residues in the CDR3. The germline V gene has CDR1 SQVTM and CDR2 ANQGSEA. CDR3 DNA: TGCAGCGTTGTTGAGGGTGAGGAAGCTTTCTTT. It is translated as CSVVEGEEAFF.

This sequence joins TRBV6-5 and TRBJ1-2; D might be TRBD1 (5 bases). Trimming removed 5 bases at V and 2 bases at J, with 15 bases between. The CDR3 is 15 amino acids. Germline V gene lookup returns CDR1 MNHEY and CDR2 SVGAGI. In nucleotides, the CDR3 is TGTGCCAGCAGTCCGGGACGGCGGGGAAACTATGGCTACACCTTC. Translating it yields CASSPGRRGNYGYTF.

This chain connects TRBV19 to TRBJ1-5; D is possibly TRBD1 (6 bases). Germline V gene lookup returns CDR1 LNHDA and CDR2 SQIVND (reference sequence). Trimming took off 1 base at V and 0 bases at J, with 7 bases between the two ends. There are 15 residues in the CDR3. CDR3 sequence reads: CASSIGGHSNQPQHF. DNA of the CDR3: TGTGCCAGTAGTATAGGGGGGCATAGCAATCAGCCCCAGCATTTT.

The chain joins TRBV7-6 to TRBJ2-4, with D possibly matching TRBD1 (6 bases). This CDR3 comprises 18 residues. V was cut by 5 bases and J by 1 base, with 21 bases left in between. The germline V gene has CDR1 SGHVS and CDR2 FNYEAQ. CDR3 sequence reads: CASSPGVFRGLAKNIQYF. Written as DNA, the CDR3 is TGTGCCAGCAGCCCAGGGGTGTTTCGCGGTCTGGCCAAAAACATTCAGTACTTC.

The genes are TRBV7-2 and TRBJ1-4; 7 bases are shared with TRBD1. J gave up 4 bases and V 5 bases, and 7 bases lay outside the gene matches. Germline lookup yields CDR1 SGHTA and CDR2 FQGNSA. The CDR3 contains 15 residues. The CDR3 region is CASSQGGRGNEKLFF. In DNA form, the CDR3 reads TGTGCCAGCAGCCAGGGGGGCAGGGGTAATGAAAAACTGTTTTTT. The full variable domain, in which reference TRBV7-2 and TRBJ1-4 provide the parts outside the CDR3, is GAGVSQSPSNKVTEKGKDVELRCDPISGHTALYWYRQSLGQGLEFLIYFQGNSAPDKSGLPSDRFSAERTGGSVSTLTIQRTQQEDSAVYLCASSQGGRGNEKLFFGSGTQLSVL.

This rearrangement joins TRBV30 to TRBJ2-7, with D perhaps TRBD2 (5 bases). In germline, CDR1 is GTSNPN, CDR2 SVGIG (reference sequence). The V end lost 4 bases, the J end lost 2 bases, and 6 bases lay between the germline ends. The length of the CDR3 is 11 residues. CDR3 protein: CAWTGTYEQYF. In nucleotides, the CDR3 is TGTGCCTGGACCGGGACCTACGAGCAGTACTTC.

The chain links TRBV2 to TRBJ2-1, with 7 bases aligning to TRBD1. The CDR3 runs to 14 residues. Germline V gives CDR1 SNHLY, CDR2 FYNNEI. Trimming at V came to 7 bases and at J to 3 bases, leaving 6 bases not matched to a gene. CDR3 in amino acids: CASNPGTDYNEQFF. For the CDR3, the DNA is TGTGCCAGCAACCCCGGGACAGACTACAATGAGCAGTTCTTC.

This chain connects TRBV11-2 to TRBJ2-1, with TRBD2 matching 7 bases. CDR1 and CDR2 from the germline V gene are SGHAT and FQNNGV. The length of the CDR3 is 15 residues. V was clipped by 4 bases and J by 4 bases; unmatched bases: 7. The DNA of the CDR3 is TGTGCCAGCAGCTCCTCTCGGGGGGAGTACAATGAGCAGTTCTTC. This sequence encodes CASSSSRGEYNEQFF. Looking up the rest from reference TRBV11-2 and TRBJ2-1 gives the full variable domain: EAGVAQSPRYKIIEKRQSVAFWCNPISGHATLYWYQQILGQGPKLLIQFQNNGVVDDSQLPKDRFSAERLKGVDSTLKIQPAKLEDSAVYLCASSSSRGEYNEQFFGPGTRLTVL.

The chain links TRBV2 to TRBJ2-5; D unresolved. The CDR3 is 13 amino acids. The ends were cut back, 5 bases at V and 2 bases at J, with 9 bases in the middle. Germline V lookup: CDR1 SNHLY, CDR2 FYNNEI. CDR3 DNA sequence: TGTGCCAGCAGTCTTGGGCGTCAAGAGACCCAGTACTTC. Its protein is CASSLGRQETQYF. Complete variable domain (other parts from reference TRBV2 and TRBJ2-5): EPEVTQTPSHQVTQMGQEVILRCVPISNHLYFYWYRQILGQKVEFLVSFYNNEISEKSEIFDDQFSVERPDGSNFTLKIRSTKLEDSAMYFCASSLGRQETQYFGPGTRLLVL.

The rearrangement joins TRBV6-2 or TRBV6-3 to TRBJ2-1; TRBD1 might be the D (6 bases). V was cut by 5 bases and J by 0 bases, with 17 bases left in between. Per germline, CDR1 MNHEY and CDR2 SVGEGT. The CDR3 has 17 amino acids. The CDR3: CASSGQGFRSSYNEQFF. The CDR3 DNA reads TGTGCCAGCAGTGGCCAGGGGTTTCGGAGCTCCTACAATGAGCAGTTCTTC.

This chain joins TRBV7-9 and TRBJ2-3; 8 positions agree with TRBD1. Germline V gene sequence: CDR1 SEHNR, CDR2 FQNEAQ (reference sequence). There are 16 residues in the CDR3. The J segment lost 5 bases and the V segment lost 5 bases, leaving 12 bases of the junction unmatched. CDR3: CASSLGQGGSGDTQYF. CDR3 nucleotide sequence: TGTGCCAGCAGCCTCGGACAGGGTGGAAGTGGAGATACGCAGTATTTT.

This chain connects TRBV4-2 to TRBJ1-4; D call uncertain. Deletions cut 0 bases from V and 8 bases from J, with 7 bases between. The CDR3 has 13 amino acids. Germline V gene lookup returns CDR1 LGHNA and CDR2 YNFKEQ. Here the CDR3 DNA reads TGTGCCAGCAGCCAAGATGGCAGAGAAAAACTGTTTTTT. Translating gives CASSQDGREKLFF.

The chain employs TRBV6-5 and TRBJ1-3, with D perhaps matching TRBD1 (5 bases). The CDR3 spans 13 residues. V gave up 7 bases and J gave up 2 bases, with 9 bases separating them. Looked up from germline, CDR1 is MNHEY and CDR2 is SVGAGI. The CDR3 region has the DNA TGTGCCAGCAAAGAAGGGGCTGGAAACACCATATATTTT. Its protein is CASKEGAGNTIYF.

This chain's CDR3 is CASSSQAGLETQYF. The CDR3 DNA is TGTGCCAGCAGCTCCCAGGCGGGGTTGGAGACCCAGTACTTC. The chain uses TRBV5-4 and TRBJ2-5, with D maybe TRBD2 (6 bases). The germline V gene has CDR1 SGHNT and CDR2 YYREEE (reference sequence). Deletions cut 3 bases from V and 5 bases from J, with 14 bases between. The CDR3 runs 14 residues.

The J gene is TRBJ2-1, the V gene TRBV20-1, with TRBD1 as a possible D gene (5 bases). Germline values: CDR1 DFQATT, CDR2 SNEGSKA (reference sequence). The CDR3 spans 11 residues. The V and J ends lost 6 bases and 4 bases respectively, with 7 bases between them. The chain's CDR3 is CSAYRYNEQFF. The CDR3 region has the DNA TGCAGTGCCTACAGGTACAATGAGCAGTTCTTC.

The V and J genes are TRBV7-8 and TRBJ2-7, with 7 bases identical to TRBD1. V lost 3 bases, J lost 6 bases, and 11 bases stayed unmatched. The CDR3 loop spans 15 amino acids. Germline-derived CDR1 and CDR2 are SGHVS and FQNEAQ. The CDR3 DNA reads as TGTGCCAGCAGCTTTTTCGGGACAGCTCTCGGCGAGCAGTACTTC. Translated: CASSFFGTALGEQYF.

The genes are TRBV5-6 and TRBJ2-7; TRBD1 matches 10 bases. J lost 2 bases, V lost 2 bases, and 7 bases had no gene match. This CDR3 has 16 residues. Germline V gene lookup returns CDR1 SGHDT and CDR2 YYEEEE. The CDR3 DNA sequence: TGTGCCAGCAGCTTCCGGGACAGGGGTTCTCCCTACGAGCAGTACTTC. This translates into CASSFRDRGSPYEQYF.

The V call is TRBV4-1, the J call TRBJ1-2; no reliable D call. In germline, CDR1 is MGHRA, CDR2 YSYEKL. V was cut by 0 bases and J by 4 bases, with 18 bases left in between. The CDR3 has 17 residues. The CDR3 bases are TGCGCCAGCAGCCAAGATCTGTGGCAGTTTAGCTCCTATGGCTACACCTTC. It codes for CASSQDLWQFSSYGYTF.

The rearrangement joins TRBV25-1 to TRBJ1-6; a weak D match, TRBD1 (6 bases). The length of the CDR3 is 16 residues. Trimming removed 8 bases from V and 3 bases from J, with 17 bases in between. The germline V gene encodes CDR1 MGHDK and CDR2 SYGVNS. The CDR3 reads CASREGVGNYNSPLHF. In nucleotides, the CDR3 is TGTGCCAGCCGAGAGGGGGTAGGGAACTATAATTCACCCCTCCACTTT.

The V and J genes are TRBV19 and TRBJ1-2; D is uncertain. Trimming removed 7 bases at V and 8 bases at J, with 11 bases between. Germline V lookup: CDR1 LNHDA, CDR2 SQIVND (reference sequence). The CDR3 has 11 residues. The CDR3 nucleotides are TGTGCCAGTACATCCGATGGCGGCTACACCTTC. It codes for CASTSDGGYTF.

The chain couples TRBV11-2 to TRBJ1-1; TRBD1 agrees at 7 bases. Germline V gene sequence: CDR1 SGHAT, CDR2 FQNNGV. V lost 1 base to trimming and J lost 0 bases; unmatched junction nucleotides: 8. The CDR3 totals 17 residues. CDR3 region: CASSLGSYDRVNTEAFF. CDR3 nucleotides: TGTGCCAGCAGCTTAGGATCGTACGACAGGGTGAACACTGAAGCTTTCTTT. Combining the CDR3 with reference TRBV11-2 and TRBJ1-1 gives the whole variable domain EAGVAQSPRYKIIEKRQSVAFWCNPISGHATLYWYQQILGQGPKLLIQFQNNGVVDDSQLPKDRFSAERLKGVDSTLKIQPAKLEDSAVYLCASSLGSYDRVNTEAFFGQGTRLTVV.

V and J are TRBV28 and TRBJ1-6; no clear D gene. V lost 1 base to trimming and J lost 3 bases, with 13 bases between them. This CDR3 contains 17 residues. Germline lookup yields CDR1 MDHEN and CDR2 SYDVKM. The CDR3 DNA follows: TGTGCCAGCAGTTTATTAAGCGATGAGGGCTATAATTCACCCCTCCACTTT. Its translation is CASSLLSDEGYNSPLHF.